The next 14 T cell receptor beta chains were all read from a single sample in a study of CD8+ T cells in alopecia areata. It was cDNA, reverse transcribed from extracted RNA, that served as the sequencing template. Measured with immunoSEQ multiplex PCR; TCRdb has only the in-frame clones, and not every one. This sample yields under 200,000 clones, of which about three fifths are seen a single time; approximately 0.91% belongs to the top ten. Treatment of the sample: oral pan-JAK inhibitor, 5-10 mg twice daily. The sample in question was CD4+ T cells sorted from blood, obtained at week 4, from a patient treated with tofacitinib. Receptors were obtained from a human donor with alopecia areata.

The CDR3 DNA reads as TGCGCCAGCAGCCGGGGGGACACCCAGTACTTC. This encodes CASSRGDTQYF. The chain carries TRBV4-3 and TRBJ2-5; D is possibly TRBD2 (6 bases). The CDR3 is 11 residues long. V was clipped by 4 bases and J by 8 bases, with 8 bases between them. Germline V gene sequence: CDR1 LGHNA, CDR2 YSLEER.

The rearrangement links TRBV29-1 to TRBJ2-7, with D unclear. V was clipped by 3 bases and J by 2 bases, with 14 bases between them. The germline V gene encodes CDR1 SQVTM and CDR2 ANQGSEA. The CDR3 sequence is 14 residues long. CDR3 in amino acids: CSVDFGREPYEQYF. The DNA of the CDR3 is TGCAGCGTTGATTTCGGACGCGAACCCTACGAGCAGTACTTC.

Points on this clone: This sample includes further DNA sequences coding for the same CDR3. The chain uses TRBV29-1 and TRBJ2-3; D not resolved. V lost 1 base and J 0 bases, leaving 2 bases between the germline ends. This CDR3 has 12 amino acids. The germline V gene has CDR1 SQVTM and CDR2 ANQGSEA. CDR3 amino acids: CSVEGSTDTQYF. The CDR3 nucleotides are TGCAGCGTTGAAGGAAGCACAGATACGCAGTATTTT.

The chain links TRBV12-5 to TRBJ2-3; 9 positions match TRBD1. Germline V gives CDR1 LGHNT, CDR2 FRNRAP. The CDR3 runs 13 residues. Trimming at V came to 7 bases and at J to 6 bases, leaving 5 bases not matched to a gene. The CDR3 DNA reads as TGTGCTAGTGACAGGGGGCGACGTGATACGCAGTATTTT. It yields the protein CASDRGRRDTQYF.

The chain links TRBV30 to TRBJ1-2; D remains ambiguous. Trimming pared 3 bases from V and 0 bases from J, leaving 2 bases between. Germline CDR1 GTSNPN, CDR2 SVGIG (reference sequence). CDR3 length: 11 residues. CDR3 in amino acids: CAWSSNYGYTF. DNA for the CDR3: TGTGCCTGGAGCTCTAACTATGGCTACACCTTC.

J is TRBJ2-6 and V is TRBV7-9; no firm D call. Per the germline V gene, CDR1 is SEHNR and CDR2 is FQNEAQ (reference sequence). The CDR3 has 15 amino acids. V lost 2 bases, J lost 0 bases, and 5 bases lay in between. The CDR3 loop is CASSLLRSGANVLTF. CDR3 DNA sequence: TGTGCCAGCAGCTTACTGCGCTCTGGGGCCAACGTCCTGACTTTC. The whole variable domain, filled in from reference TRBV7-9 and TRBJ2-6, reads DTGVSQNPRHKITKRGQNVTFRCDPISEHNRLYWYRQTLGQGPEFLTYFQNEAQLEKSRLLSDRFSAERPKGSFSTLEIQRTEQGDSAMYLCASSLLRSGANVLTFGAGSRLTVL.

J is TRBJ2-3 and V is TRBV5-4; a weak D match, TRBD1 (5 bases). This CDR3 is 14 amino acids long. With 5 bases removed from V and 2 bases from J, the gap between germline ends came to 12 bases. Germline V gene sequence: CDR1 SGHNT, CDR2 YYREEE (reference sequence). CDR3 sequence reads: CASSSGNPTDTQYF. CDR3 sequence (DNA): TGTGCCAGCAGTTCAGGGAATCCCACAGATACGCAGTATTTT.

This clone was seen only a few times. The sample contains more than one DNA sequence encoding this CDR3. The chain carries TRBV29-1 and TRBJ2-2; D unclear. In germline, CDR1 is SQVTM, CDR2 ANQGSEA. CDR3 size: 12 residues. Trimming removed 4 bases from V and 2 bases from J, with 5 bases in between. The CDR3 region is CSVVGNTGELFF. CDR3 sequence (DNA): TGCAGCGTTGTGGGTAACACCGGGGAGCTGTTTTTT.

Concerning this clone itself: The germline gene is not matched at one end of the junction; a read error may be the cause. In DNA, the CDR3 is TGTGCTAGCAGCTTAGGGGTCAATCCGACCCAGTACTTC. Encoded protein: CASSLGVNPTQYF. This chain connects TRBV7-7 to TRBJ2-5, with D possibly TRBD1 on 5 matching bases. Germline V CDR1 and CDR2: SSHAT, FNYEAQ (reference sequence). CDR3 length: 13 residues. The full variable domain, in which reference TRBV7-7 and TRBJ2-5 provide the parts outside the CDR3, is GAGVSQSPRYKVTKRGQDVTLRCDPISSHATLYWYQQALGQGPEFLTYFNYEAQPDKSGLPSDRFSAERPEGSISTLTIQRTEQRDSAMYRCASSLGVNPTQYFGPGTRLLVL.

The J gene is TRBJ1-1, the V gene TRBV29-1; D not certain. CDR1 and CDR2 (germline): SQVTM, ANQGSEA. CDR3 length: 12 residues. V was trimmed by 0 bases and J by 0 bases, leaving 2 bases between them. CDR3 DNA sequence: TGCAGCGTTGAAGAGCTGAACACTGAAGCTTTCTTT. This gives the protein CSVEELNTEAFF.

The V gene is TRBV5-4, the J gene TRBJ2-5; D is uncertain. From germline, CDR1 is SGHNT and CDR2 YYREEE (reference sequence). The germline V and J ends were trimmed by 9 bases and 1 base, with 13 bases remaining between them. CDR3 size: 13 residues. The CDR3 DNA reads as TGTGCCACCCATAGGCAGAGCCAAGAGACCCAGTACTTC. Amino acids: CATHRQSQETQYF.

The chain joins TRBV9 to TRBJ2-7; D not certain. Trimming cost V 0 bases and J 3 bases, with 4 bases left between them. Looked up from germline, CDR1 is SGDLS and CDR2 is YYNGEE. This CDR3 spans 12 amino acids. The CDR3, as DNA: TGTGCCAGCAGCGTAGGTCACTACGAGCAGTACTTC. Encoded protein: CASSVGHYEQYF.

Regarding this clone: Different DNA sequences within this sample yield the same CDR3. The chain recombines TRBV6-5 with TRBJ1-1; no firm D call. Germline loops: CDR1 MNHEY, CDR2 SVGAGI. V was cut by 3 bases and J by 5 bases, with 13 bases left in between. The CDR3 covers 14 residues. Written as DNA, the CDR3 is TGTGCCAGCAGTTATGGCAGCGCGAATACTGAAGCTTTCTTT. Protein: CASSYGSANTEAFF.

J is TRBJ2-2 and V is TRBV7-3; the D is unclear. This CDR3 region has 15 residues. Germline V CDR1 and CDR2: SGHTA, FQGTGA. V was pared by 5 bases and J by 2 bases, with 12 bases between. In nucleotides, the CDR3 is TGTGCCAGCAGCCCCCAGGCCACTAACACCGGGGAGCTGTTTTTT. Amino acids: CASSPQATNTGELFF.